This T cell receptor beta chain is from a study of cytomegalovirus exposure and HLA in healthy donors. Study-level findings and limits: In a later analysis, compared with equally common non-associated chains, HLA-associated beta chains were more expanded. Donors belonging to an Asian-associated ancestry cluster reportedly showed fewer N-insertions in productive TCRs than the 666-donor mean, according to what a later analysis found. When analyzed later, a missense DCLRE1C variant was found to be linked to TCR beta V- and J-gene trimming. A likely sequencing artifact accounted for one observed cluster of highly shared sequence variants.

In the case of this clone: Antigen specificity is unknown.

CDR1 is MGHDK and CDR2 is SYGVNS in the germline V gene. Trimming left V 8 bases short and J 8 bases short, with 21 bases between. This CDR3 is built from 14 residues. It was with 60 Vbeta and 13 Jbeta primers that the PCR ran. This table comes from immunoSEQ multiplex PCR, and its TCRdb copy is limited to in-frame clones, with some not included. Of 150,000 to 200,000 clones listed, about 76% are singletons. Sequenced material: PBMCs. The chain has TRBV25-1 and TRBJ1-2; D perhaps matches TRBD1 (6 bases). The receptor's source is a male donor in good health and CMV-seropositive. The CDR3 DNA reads TGTGCCAGCTCCTTATTTGGGGCAGGGGAAGGCTACACCTTC. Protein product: CASSLFGAGEGYTF.